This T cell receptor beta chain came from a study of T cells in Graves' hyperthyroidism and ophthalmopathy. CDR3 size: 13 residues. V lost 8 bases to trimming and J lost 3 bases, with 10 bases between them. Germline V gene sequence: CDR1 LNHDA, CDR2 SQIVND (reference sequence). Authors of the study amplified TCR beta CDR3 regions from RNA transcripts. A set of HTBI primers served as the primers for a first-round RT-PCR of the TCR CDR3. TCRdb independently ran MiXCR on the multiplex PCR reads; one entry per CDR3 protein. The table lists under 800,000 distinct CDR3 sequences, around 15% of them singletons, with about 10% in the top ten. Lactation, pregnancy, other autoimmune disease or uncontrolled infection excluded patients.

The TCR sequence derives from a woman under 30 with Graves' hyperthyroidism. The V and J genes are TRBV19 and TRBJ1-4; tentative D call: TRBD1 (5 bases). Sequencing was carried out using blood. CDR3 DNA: TGTGCCAGTGCCGACAGCCCTAATGAAAAACTGTTTTTT. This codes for CASADSPNEKLFF.